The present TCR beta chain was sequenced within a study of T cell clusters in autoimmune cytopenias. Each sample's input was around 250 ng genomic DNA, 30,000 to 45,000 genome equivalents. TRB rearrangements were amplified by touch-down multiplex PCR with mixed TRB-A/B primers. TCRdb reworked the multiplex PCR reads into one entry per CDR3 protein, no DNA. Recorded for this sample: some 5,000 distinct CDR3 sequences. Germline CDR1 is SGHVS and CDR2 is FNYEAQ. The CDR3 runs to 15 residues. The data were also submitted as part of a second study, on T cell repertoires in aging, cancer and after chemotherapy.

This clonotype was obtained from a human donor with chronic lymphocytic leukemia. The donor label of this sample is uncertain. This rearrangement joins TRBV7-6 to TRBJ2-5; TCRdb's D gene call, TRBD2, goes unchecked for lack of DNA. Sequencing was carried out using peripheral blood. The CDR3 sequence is CASSFIRGAQETQYF.